This is a list of T cell receptor beta chains from one sample in a study of cytomegalovirus exposure and HLA in healthy donors. Method: immunoSEQ multiplex PCR; TCRdb's copy keeps in-frame clones and lacks some. The table includes roughly 110,000 clones, roughly four fifths detected once. Sequenced material: PBMCs. All receptors derive from a man aged 45 to 65 in good health and CMV-seronegative. Both conserved end residues are part of each CDR3. The order of the fields is V gene, J gene, CDR3 protein.

V gene: TRBV5-6
J gene: TRBJ1-2
CDR3 protein: CASSLREGGDGYTF

V gene: TRBV7-9
J gene: TRBJ2-5
CDR3 protein: CASSPYRGQETQYF

V gene: TRBV7-3
J gene: TRBJ2-1
CDR3 protein: CASSLGRGVGEQFF

V gene: TRBV30
J gene: TRBJ1-5
CDR3 protein: CAWSVPVGDSNQPQHF

V gene: TRBV29-1
J gene: TRBJ1-3
CDR3 protein: CSVGQGARNTIYF

V gene: TRBV9
J gene: TRBJ1-3
CDR3 protein: CASSVAKVRGPGNTIYF

V gene: TRBV19
J gene: TRBJ1-3
CDR3 protein: CAASVGNTIYF

V gene: TRBV4-3
J gene: -
CDR3 protein: CASSQDRGTYEQYF

V gene: TRBV4-1
J gene: TRBJ2-5
CDR3 protein: CASSQGAGGRETQYF

V gene: TRBV6-6
J gene: TRBJ1-2
CDR3 protein: CASSFPTGDYGYTF

V gene: TRBV6-1
J gene: TRBJ2-6
CDR3 protein: CASSTSGTGANVLTF

V gene: TRBV19
J gene: TRBJ2-4
CDR3 protein: CASSTRQGRLQYF

V gene: TRBV7-6
J gene: TRBJ1-2
CDR3 protein: CASSSLGQGADGYTF

V gene: TRBV18
J gene: TRBJ2-4
CDR3 protein: CASSPDTGSGKNIQYF

V gene: TRBV5-6
J gene: TRBJ2-3
CDR3 protein: CASGGTDPYTDTQYF

V gene: TRBV6-1
J gene: TRBJ2-1
CDR3 protein: CASSALGNSGPYNEQFF

V gene: TRBV5-1
J gene: TRBJ2-7
CDR3 protein: CASSLNRVLLYEQYF

V gene: TRBV12-5
J gene: TRBJ2-1
CDR3 protein: CASWTSDRDRNEQFF

V gene: TRBV5-4
J gene: TRBJ1-5
CDR3 protein: CASSLDRDQPQHF

V gene: TRBV7-9
J gene: TRBJ1-6
CDR3 protein: CASSPGMHNSPLHF

V gene: TRBV5-1
J gene: TRBJ1-1
CDR3 protein: CASSQGTGGSEAFF

V gene: TRBV7-2
J gene: TRBJ2-2
CDR3 protein: CASSLGHVETGELFF

V gene: TRBV5-1
J gene: TRBJ1-2
CDR3 protein: CASTEGTTGHYGYTF

V gene: TRBV5-6
J gene: TRBJ1-1
CDR3 protein: CASSNSGTSNTEAFF

V gene: TRBV5-1
J gene: TRBJ2-5
CDR3 protein: CASSFSPGRRQETQYF

V gene: TRBV19
J gene: TRBJ2-5
CDR3 protein: CASSRSGGAFQETQYF

V gene: TRBV27
J gene: TRBJ1-4
CDR3 protein: CASRGRGEKLFF

V gene: TRBV6-4
J gene: TRBJ2-3
CDR3 protein: CASSEQGGDTQYF

V gene: TRBV7-9
J gene: TRBJ2-1
CDR3 protein: CSSSLLLAGARYNEQFF

V gene: TRBV6-1
J gene: TRBJ1-2
CDR3 protein: CASNPGQTYGYTF

V gene: TRBV5-1
J gene: TRBJ2-3
CDR3 protein: CASILAGGTDTQYF

V gene: TRBV18
J gene: TRBJ1-1
CDR3 protein: CASSVGQGSPEAFF

V gene: TRBV4-1
J gene: TRBJ2-3
CDR3 protein: CASSQNRGQSTDTQYF

V gene: TRBV29-1
J gene: TRBJ1-1
CDR3 protein: CSVEEGERLF

V gene: TRBV5-1
J gene: TRBJ2-7
CDR3 protein: CASSLGQNYEQYF

V gene: TRBV19
J gene: TRBJ1-5
CDR3 protein: CASSADRGQYSNQPQHF

V gene: TRBV4-1
J gene: TRBJ1-5
CDR3 protein: CASSQPTGGSNQPQHF

V gene: TRBV15
J gene: TRBJ2-5
CDR3 protein: CATSRVERETQYF

V gene: TRBV5-4
J gene: TRBJ2-1
CDR3 protein: CASSFPGGGNEQFF

V gene: TRBV6-6
J gene: TRBJ1-6
CDR3 protein: CASSQQSSYNSPLHF

V gene: TRBV4-1
J gene: TRBJ1-5
CDR3 protein: CASSQVGTQIVQPQHF

V gene: TRBV20-1
J gene: TRBJ1-4
CDR3 protein: CSAGGSGLFF

V gene: TRBV5-1
J gene: TRBJ2-3
CDR3 protein: CAGSLGGGGLTDTQYF

V gene: TRBV4-1
J gene: TRBJ1-4
CDR3 protein: CASSHPDRLSKKLFF

V gene: TRBV2
J gene: TRBJ2-2
CDR3 protein: CASRRGGATFTGELFF

V gene: TRBV27
J gene: TRBJ1-3
CDR3 protein: CASGLSGNTIYF

V gene: TRBV4-1
J gene: TRBJ1-1
CDR3 protein: CASSQDGAGVSANTEAFF

V gene: TRBV5-4
J gene: TRBJ1-2
CDR3 protein: CASSRQATWSNYGYTF

V gene: TRBV7-9
J gene: TRBJ2-1
CDR3 protein: CASSPFRGRGEYNEQFF

V gene: TRBV6-6
J gene: TRBJ1-1
CDR3 protein: CASSYSGQPNTEAFF

V gene: TRBV7-6
J gene: TRBJ1-1
CDR3 protein: CASSVGETTEAFF

V gene: TRBV15
J gene: TRBJ1-5
CDR3 protein: CATSRDLGSQPQHF

V gene: TRBV5-1
J gene: TRBJ2-7
CDR3 protein: CASSPGTSGGARLGSSYEQYF

V gene: TRBV7-9
J gene: TRBJ1-2
CDR3 protein: CASSLFPRDYGYTF

V gene: TRBV19
J gene: TRBJ2-1
CDR3 protein: CASLAGGRNEQFF

V gene: TRBV11-2
J gene: TRBJ2-3
CDR3 protein: CASSPDPAADTQYF

V gene: TRBV27
J gene: TRBJ2-7
CDR3 protein: CASSSGYSYEQYF

V gene: TRBV7-2
J gene: TRBJ1-6
CDR3 protein: CASSLPRVDSPLHF

V gene: TRBV9
J gene: TRBJ2-1
CDR3 protein: CASSEAGDSYNEQFF

V gene: TRBV14
J gene: TRBJ2-1
CDR3 protein: CASRDEQPRGEQFF